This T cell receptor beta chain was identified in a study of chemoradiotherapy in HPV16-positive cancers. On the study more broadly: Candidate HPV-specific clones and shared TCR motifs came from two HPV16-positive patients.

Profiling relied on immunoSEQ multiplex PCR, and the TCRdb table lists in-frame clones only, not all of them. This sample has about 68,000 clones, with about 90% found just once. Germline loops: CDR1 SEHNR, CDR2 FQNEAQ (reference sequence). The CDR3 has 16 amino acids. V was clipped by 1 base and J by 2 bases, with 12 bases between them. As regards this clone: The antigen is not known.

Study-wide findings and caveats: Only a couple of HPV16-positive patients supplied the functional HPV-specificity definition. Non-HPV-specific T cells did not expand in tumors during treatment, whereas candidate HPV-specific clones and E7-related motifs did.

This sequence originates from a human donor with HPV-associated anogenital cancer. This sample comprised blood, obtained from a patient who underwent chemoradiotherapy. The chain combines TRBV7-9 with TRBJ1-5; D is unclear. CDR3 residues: CASSLDATIGNQPQHF. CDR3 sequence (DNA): TGTGCCAGCAGCTTAGACGCCACAATCGGCAATCAGCCCCAGCATTTT.